The clone carrying this T cell receptor beta chain was seen at least ten times. Its cognate antigen is unknown. CDR1 and CDR2 (germline): SGHTA, FQGNSA. V lost 2 bases and J lost 1, with 14 bases in between. This CDR3 comprises 16 residues. The data derive from a study of Graves' ophthalmopathy and Graves' hyperthyroidism. Study-level points and caveats: Blood also harbored most expanded thyroid clonotypes above 0.001 frequency. In separating ophthalmopathy from stable hyperthyroidism, a 13-signature model achieved 85% to 90% sensitivity and around 80% specificity.

As the template, RNA transcripts were used to amplify TCR beta CDR3 regions. First-round RT-PCR relied on HTBI primers, and a second-round multiplex PCR came next. TCRdb ran MiXCR on the multiplex PCR reads and lists one entry per CDR3 protein. Among 600,000 to 650,000 distinct CDR3 sequences listed, 20% to 25% were seen once. Diagnosis was based on clinical symptoms, serum thyroxine, TRAb, thyroid ultrasound and orbital computed tomography. Around 10 ml of fresh blood yielded the PBMCs by density gradient. The sequenced material came from peripheral blood. The chain couples TRBV7-2 to TRBJ2-5; either TRBD1 or TRBD2 may fit D (5 bases each). The sequence was obtained from a woman aged 18-35 years with stable Graves' hyperthyroidism. Some clones in this sample may be carry-over from other donors' samples. The chain's CDR3 is CASSLRRGGSQETQYF. As DNA, the CDR3 is TGTGCCAGCAGCTTACGTCGGGGCGGGTCCCAAGAGACCCAGTACTTC.